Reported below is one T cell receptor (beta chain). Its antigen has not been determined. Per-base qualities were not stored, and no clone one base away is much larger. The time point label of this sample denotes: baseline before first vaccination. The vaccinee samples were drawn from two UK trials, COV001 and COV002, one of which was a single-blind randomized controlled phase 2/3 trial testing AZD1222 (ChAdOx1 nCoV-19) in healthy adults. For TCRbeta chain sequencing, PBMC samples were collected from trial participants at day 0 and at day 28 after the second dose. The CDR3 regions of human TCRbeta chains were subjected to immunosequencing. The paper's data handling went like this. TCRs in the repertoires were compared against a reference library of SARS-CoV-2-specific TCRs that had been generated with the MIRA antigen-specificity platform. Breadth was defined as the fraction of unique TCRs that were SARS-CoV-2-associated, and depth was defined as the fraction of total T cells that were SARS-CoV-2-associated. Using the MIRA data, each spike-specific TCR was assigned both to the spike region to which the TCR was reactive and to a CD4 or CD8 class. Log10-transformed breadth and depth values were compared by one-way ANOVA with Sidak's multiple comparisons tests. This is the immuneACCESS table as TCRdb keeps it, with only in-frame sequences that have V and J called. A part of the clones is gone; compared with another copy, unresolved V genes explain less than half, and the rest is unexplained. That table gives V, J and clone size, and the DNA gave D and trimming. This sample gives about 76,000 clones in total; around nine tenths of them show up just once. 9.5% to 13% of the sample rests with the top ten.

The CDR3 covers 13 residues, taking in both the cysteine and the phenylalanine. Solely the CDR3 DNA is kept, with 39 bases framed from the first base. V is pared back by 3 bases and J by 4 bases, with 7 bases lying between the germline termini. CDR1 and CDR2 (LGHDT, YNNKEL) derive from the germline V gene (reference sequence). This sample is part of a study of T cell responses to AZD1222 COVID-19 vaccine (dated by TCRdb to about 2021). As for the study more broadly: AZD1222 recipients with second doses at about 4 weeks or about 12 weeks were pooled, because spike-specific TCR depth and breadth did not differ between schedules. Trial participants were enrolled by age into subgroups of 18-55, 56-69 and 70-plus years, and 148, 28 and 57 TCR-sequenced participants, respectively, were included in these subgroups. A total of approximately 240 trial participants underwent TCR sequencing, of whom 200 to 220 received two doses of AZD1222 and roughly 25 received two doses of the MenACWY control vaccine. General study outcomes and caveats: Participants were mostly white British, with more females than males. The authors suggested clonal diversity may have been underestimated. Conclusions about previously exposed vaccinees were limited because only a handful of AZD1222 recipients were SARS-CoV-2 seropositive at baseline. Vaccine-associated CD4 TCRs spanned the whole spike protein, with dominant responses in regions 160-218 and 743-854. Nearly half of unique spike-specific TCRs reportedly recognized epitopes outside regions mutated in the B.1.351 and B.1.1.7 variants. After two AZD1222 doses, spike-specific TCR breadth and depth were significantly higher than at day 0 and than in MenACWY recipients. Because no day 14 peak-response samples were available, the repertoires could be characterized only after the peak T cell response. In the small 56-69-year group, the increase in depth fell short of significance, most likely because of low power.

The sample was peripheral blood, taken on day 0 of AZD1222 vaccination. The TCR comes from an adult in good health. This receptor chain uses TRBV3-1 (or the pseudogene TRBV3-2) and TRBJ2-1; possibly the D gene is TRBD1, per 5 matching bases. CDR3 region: CASSHGQYNEQFF. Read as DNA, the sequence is TGTGCCAGCAGCCATGGACAATACAATGAGCAGTTCTTC.